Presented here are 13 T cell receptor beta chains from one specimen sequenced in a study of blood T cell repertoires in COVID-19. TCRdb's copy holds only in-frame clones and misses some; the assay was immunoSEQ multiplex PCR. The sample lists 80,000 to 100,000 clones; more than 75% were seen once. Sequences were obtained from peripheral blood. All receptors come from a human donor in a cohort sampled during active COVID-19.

CDR3: CASNLSGPYEQYF. The CDR3 coding sequence is TGTGCCAGCAACCTTAGCGGACCCTACGAGCAGTACTTC. The gene calls are TRBV6-6 and TRBJ2-7; tentative D call: TRBD2 (6 bases). This CDR3 is 13 amino acids long. CDR1 and CDR2 from the germline V gene are MNHNY and SVGAGI (reference sequence). V was trimmed by 7 bases and J by 2 bases, leaving 12 bases between them.

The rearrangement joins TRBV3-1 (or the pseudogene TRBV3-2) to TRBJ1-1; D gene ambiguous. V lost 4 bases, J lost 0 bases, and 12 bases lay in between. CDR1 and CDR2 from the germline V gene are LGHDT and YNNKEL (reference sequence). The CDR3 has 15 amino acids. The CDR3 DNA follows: TGTGCCAGCAGCCTAAGGAGGGTGGTGAACACTGAAGCTTTCTTT. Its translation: CASSLRRVVNTEAFF.

CDR3 DNA: TGCGCCAGCAGCTTGGGTTCTAGCCTAAGCACAGATACGCAGTATTTT. Translation: CASSLGSSLSTDTQYF. The J gene is TRBJ2-3, the V gene TRBV5-1; the D gene is possibly TRBD2 (5 bases). Germline CDR1 reads SGHRS; CDR2 reads YFSETQ. This CDR3 spans 16 amino acids. V dropped 0 bases and J dropped 0 bases, with 11 bases sitting between them.

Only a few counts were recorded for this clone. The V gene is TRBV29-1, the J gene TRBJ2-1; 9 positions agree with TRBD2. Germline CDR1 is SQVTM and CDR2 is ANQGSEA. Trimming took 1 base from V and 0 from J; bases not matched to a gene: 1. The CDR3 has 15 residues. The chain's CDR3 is CSVEGSGSSYNEQFF. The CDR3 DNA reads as TGCAGCGTTGAAGGTAGCGGGAGCTCCTACAATGAGCAGTTCTTC.

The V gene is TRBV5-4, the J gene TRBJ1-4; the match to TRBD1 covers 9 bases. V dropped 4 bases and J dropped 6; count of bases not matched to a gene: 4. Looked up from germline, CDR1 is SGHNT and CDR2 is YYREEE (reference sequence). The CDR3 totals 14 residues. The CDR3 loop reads CASSPNRGHEKLFF. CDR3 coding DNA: TGTGCCAGCAGCCCCAACAGGGGGCATGAAAAACTGTTTTTT. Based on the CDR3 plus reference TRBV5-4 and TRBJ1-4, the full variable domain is ETGVTQSPTHLIKTRGQQVTLRCSSQSGHNTVSWYQQALGQGPQFIFQYYREEENGRGNFPPRFSGLQFPNYSSELNVNALELDDSALYLCASSPNRGHEKLFFGSGTQLSVL.

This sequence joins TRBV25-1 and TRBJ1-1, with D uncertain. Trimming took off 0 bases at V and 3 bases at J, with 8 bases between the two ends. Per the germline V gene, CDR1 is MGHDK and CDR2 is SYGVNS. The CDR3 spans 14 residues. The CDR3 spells CASSEYGSHTEAFF. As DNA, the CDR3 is TGTGCCAGCAGTGAATATGGGAGCCACACTGAAGCTTTCTTT.

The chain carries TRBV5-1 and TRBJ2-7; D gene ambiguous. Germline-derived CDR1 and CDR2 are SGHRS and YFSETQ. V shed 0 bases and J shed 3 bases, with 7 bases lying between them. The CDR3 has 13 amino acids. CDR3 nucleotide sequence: TGCGCCAGCAGCTTGGCTCCTCGCTACGAGCAGTACTTC. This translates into CASSLAPRYEQYF.

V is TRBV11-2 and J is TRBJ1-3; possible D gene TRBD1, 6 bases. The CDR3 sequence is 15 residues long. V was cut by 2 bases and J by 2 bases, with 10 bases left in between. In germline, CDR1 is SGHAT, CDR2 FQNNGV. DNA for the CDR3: TGTGCCAGCAGCTTATTCAGGGGCCCTGGAAACACCATATATTTT. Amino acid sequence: CASSLFRGPGNTIYF.

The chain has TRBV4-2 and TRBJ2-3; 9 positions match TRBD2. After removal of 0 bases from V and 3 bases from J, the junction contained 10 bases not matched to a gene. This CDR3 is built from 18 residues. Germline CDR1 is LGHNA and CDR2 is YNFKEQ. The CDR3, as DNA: TGTGCCAGCAGCCAAGATCGGGTTAGCGGGAGTGGGACAGATACGCAGTATTTT. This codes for CASSQDRVSGSGTDTQYF.

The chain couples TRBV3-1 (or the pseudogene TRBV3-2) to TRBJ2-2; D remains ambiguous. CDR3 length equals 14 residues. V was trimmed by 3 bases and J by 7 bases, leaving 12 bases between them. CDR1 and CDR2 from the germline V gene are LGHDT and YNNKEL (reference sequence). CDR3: CASSHSDYGGELFF. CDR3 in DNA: TGTGCCAGCAGCCACAGCGATTACGGCGGGGAGCTGTTTTTT.

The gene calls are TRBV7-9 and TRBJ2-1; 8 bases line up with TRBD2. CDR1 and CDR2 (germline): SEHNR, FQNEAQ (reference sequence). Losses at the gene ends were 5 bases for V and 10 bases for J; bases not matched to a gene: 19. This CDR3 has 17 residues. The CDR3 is CASSASPASGPLEEQFF. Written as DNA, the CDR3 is TGTGCCAGCAGCGCTAGTCCGGCTAGCGGGCCCCTGGAGGAGCAGTTCTTC.

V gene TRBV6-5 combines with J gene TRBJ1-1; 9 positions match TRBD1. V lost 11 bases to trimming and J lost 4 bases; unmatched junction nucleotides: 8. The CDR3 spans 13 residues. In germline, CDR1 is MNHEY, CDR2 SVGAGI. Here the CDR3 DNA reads TGTGCCTGCTTTACAGGGGGCCCCACTGAAGCTTTCTTT. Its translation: CACFTGGPTEAFF.

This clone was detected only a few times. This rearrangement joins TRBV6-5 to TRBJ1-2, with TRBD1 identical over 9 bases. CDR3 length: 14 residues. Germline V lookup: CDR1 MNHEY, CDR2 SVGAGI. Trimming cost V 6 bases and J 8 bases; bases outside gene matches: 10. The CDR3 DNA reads TGTGCCAGCAGCTCGACAGGGGGTTCGGGAGGCTACACCTTC. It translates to CASSSTGGSGGYTF.